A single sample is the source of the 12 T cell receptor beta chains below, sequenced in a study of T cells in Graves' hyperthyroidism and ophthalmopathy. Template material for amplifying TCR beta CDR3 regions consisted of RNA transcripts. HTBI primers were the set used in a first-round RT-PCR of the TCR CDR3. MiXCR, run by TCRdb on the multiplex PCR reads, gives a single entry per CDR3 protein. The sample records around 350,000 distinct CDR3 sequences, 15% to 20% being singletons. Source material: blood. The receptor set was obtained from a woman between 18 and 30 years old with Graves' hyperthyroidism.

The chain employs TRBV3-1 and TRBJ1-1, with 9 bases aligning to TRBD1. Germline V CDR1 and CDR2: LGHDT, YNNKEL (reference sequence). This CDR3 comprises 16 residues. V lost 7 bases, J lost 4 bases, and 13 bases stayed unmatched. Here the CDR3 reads CASTNTKGQGSTEAFF. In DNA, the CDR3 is TGTGCCAGCACAAATACAAAGGGACAGGGAAGCACTGAAGCTTTCTTT.

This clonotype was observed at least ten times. The CDR3 sequence is CASSELVANYGYTF. Written as DNA, the CDR3 is TGTGCCAGCAGTGAATTGGTAGCTAACTATGGCTACACCTTC. This chain joins TRBV6-1 and TRBJ1-2; no reliable D call. This CDR3 is 14 amino acids long. The ends were cut back, 2 bases at V and 0 bases at J, with 7 bases in the middle. From germline, CDR1 is MNHNS and CDR2 SASEGT.

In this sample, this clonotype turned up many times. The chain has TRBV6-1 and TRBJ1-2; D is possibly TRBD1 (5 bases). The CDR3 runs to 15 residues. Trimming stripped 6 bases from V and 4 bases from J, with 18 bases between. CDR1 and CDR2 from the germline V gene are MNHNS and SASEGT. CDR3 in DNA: TGTGCCAGCAGCCAACCCCGGGACGCCAGCTATGGCTACACCTTC. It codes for CASSQPRDASYGYTF.

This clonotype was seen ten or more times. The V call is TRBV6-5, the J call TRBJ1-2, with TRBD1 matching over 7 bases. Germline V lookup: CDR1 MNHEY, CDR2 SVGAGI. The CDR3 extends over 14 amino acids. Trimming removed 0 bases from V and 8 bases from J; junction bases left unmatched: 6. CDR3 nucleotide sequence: TGTGCCAGCAGTTACTCGAACAGGGGCCTAGGCTACACCTTC. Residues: CASSYSNRGLGYTF.

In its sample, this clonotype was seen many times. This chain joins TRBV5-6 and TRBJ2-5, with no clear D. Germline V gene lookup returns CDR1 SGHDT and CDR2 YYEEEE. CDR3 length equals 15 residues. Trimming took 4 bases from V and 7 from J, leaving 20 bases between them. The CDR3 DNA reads TGTGCCAGCAGCGCGGACCAGACGGGCCTCGGGACCCAGTACTTC. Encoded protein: CASSADQTGLGTQYF.

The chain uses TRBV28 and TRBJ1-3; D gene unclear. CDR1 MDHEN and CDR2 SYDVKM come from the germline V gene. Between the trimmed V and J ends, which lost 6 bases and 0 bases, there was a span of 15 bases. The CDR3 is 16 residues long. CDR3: CASSPHYLNSGNTIYF. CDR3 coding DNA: TGTGCCAGCAGCCCCCACTACCTTAACTCTGGAAACACCATATATTTT. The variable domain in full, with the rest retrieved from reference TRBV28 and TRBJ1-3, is DVKVTQSSRYLVKRTGEKVFLECVQDMDHENMFWYRQDPGLGLRLIYFSYDVKMKEKGDIPEGYSVSREKKERFSLILESASTNQTSMYLCASSPHYLNSGNTIYFGEGSWLTVV.

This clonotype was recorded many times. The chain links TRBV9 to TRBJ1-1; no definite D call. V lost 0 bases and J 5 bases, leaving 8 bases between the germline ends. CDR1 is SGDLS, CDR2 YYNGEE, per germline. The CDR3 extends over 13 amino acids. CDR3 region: CASSVEAGTEAFF. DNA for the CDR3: TGTGCCAGCAGCGTAGAGGCGGGAACTGAAGCTTTCTTT.

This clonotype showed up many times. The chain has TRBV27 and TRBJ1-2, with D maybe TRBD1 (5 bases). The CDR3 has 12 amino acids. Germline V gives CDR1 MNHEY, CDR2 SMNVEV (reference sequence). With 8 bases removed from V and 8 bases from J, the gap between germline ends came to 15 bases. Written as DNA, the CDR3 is TGTGCCAGCCTTCGAGGGGATGAAGGCTACACCTTC. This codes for CASLRGDEGYTF.

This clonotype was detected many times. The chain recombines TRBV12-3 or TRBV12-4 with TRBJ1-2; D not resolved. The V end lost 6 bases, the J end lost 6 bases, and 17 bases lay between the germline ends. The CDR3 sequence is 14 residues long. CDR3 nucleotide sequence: TGTGCCAGCAGCCACCGTTCCGGTGCCGATGGCTACACCTTC. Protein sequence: CASSHRSGADGYTF.

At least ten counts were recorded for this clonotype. CDR3 protein: CASSDPVRGPGELFF. The DNA for the CDR3 is TGTGCCAGCAGCGACCCAGTCCGTGGCCCCGGGGAGCTGTTTTTT. This chain links TRBV6-4 with TRBJ2-2, with unresolved D. With 6 bases removed from V and 6 bases from J, the gap between germline ends came to 17 bases. The CDR3 has 15 amino acids. The germline V gene encodes CDR1 MRHNA and CDR2 SNTAGT.

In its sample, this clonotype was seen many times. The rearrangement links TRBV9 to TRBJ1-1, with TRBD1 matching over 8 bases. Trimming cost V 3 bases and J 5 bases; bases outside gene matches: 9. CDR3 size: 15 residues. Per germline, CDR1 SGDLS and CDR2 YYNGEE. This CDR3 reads CASSDAGGANTEAFF. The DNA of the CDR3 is TGTGCCAGCAGCGATGCAGGGGGCGCAAATACTGAAGCTTTCTTT.

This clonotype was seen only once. The CDR3 is CASSQDLGAPTSNTGELFF. DNA of the CDR3: TGTGCCAGCAGCCAAGATCTCGGCGCCCCAACGAGCAACACCGGGGAGCTGTTTTTT. This chain uses TRBV4-2 with TRBJ2-2, with no clear D. The CDR3 has 19 amino acids. Germline assignment: CDR1 LGHNA and CDR2 YNFKEQ. Deletions cut 0 bases from V and 2 bases from J, with 19 bases between.